This entry features one T cell receptor (beta chain) sequence. This sample stems from a study of blood T cell repertoires in COVID-19. V was shortened by 2 bases and J by 7 bases, with 11 bases between the two germline ends. CDR1 is SNHLY, CDR2 FYNNEI, per germline. The CDR3 extends over 14 amino acids. Only in-frame clones appear in the TCRdb table, and some are missing; sequencing was by immunoSEQ multiplex PCR. Counted here are 150,000 to 200,000 clones, around 85% occurring once; the ten biggest clones make up approximately 7%. This clonotype was obtained from a man older than 75 with COVID-19, enrolled during active disease. The sequencing input was peripheral blood. This chain links TRBV2 with TRBJ2-2; no firm D call. In DNA, the CDR3 is TGTGCCAGCAGTGAAATGTCTAGTTACGGGGAGCTGTTTTTT. It is translated as CASSEMSSYGELFF.